These T cell receptor beta chains were read from a single sample in a study of shared T cell receptors in the human thymus. TCRdb's copy holds only in-frame clones and misses some; the assay was immunoSEQ multiplex PCR. This sample yields some 400,000 clones, of which more than 85% are seen a single time; roughly 0.02% belongs to the top ten. The sequenced sample was thymocytes. Receptor source: a human donor. Both conserved end residues are part of each CDR3. A D gene is named only where the DNA matches it firmly. Part of the rows lack a size; the others show once, few, many or a class for expanded clones.

j_call: TRBJ1-5
clone_size: .
v_call: TRBV7-2
d_call: .
cdr3_length: 14
cdr3_nt: TGTGCCAGCAGCTTAGGCGGGAGGAATCAGCCCCAGCATTTT
cdr3_aa: CASSLGGRNQPQHF

j_call: TRBJ2-7
clone_size: .
v_call: TRBV28
d_call: TRBD2
cdr3_length: 16
cdr3_nt: TGTGCCAGCAGTCCCCCGTGGCTAGCGGGGGCCTACGAGCAGTACTTC
cdr3_aa: CASSPPWLAGAYEQYF

j_call: TRBJ2-3
clone_size: .
v_call: TRBV27
d_call: TRBD2
cdr3_length: 15
cdr3_nt: TGTGCCAGCAGTTTAACCACGGGGGGGTTGGATACGCAGTATTTT
cdr3_aa: CASSLTTGGLDTQYF

j_call: TRBJ1-2
clone_size: .
v_call: TRBV28
d_call: TRBD1
cdr3_length: 15
cdr3_nt: TGTGCCAGCAGGCGCCTAGGGGACAGGGCGAGAGGCTACACCTTC
cdr3_aa: CASRRLGDRARGYTF

j_call: TRBJ2-5
clone_size: .
v_call: TRBV28
d_call: .
cdr3_length: 16
cdr3_nt: TGTGCCAGCAGTGCAACGGGAGAAGGATGGGAAGAGACCCAGTACTTC
cdr3_aa: CASSATGEGWEETQYF

j_call: TRBJ1-1
clone_size: .
v_call: TRBV10-3
d_call: TRBD1
cdr3_length: 13
cdr3_nt: TGTGCCATCAGAGGACAGGGGATGGGTGAAGCTTTCTTT
cdr3_aa: CAIRGQGMGEAFF

j_call: TRBJ2-1
clone_size: .
v_call: TRBV25-1
d_call: .
cdr3_length: 13
cdr3_nt: TGTGCCAGCAGTACGCACTCCCTTTCCGAGCAGTTCTTC
cdr3_aa: CASSTHSLSEQFF

j_call: TRBJ1-4
clone_size: .
v_call: TRBV18
d_call: .
cdr3_length: 18
cdr3_nt: TGTGCCAGCTCACCAAGGAATATCAGGGGCCTCACTAATGAAAAACTGTTTTTT
cdr3_aa: CASSPRNIRGLTNEKLFF

j_call: TRBJ2-1
clone_size: .
v_call: TRBV2
d_call: TRBD2
cdr3_length: 20
cdr3_nt: TGTGCCAGCAGTCACACTAGCCATCGACTAGCGGGAGACCCCCACGATGAGCAGTTCTTC
cdr3_aa: CASSHTSHRLAGDPHDEQFF

j_call: TRBJ1-4
clone_size: .
v_call: TRBV5-5
d_call: .
cdr3_length: 17
cdr3_nt: TGTGCCAGCAGCCTCTCCCGGGGGCTTTTCCTTAATGAAAAACTGTTTTTT
cdr3_aa: CASSLSRGLFLNEKLFF

j_call: TRBJ2-7
clone_size: .
v_call: TRBV6-6
d_call: TRBD1
cdr3_length: 15
cdr3_nt: TGTGCCAGCAGTTACCAGGGGACAGTTTCCTACGAGCAGTACTTC
cdr3_aa: CASSYQGTVSYEQYF

j_call: TRBJ2-5
clone_size: .
v_call: TRBV2
d_call: .
cdr3_length: 11
cdr3_nt: TGTGCCAGCAGCCCCCCCAGGACCCAGTACTTC
cdr3_aa: CASSPPRTQYF

j_call: TRBJ2-3
clone_size: once
v_call: TRBV5-6
d_call: .
cdr3_length: 19
cdr3_nt: TGTGCCAGCAGCTTGGCTTCGGCTAGCCGAGAGTTCCTCACAGATACGCAGTATTTT
cdr3_aa: CASSLASASREFLTDTQYF

j_call: TRBJ2-2
clone_size: .
v_call: TRBV27
d_call: TRBD2
cdr3_length: 17
cdr3_nt: TGTGCCAGCAGCCCCGCCTTAAGCGGGGGAAGATCCGGGGAGCTGTTTTTT
cdr3_aa: CASSPALSGGRSGELFF

j_call: TRBJ1-3
clone_size: .
v_call: TRBV6-1
d_call: .
cdr3_length: 14
cdr3_nt: TGTGCCAGCAGTGAAGCGAGGGGCGGAAACACCATATATTTT
cdr3_aa: CASSEARGGNTIYF

j_call: TRBJ2-3
clone_size: .
v_call: TRBV5-6
d_call: .
cdr3_length: 12
cdr3_nt: TGTGCCAGCAGCTTTTCTGGGGATACGCAGTATTTT
cdr3_aa: CASSFSGDTQYF

j_call: TRBJ1-1
clone_size: .
v_call: TRBV5-8
d_call: .
cdr3_length: 15
cdr3_nt: TGTGCCAGCAGCTTGGGGGCAGAAAGAGCAATTGAAGCTTTCTTT
cdr3_aa: CASSLGAERAIEAFF

j_call: TRBJ2-5
clone_size: .
v_call: TRBV11-1
d_call: .
cdr3_length: 16
cdr3_nt: TGTGCCAGCAGCTTACCCCCGGGGGACTACCAAGAGACCCAGTACTTC
cdr3_aa: CASSLPPGDYQETQYF

j_call: TRBJ2-7
clone_size: .
v_call: TRBV2
d_call: TRBD2
cdr3_length: 16
cdr3_nt: TGTGCCATAATTGAAGGGACTAGCGGGGCGTACTACGAGCAGTACTTC
cdr3_aa: CAIIEGTSGAYYEQYF

j_call: TRBJ2-1
clone_size: .
v_call: TRBV10-2
d_call: .
cdr3_length: 14
cdr3_nt: TGCGCCAGCAGAGGACCAGGGAAGTACAATGAGCAGTTCTTC
cdr3_aa: CASRGPGKYNEQFF

j_call: TRBJ2-1
clone_size: .
v_call: TRBV30
d_call: TRBD1
cdr3_length: 13
cdr3_nt: TGTGCTTTGGACAGGGGAGGCCACAATGAGCAGTTCTTC
cdr3_aa: CALDRGGHNEQFF

j_call: TRBJ1-4
clone_size: .
v_call: TRBV10-3
d_call: TRBD1
cdr3_length: 14
cdr3_nt: TGTGCCATCAGTGAGTCGACAGGGAGGGAAAAACTGTTTTTT
cdr3_aa: CAISESTGREKLFF

j_call: TRBJ2-6
clone_size: .
v_call: TRBV6-1
d_call: .
cdr3_length: 15
cdr3_nt: TGTGCCAGCACGGGGACATTCTCTGGGGCCAACGTCCTGACTTTC
cdr3_aa: CASTGTFSGANVLTF

j_call: TRBJ1-2
clone_size: .
v_call: TRBV5-1
d_call: .
cdr3_length: 14
cdr3_nt: TGCGCCAGCAGCTCAGAAGGGGGTAGTGGCGGCTACACCTTC
cdr3_aa: CASSSEGGSGGYTF

j_call: TRBJ2-7
clone_size: .
v_call: TRBV27
d_call: .
cdr3_length: 19
cdr3_nt: TGTGCCAGCAGCCCCCCGGCAAGTAGGGCGGGAAACGGCTTCTACGAGCAGTACTTC
cdr3_aa: CASSPPASRAGNGFYEQYF

j_call: TRBJ1-5
clone_size: .
v_call: TRBV28
d_call: .
cdr3_length: 16
cdr3_nt: TGTGCCAGCAGTTTAGGCAGGGCCTATAGCAATCAGCCCCAGCATTTT
cdr3_aa: CASSLGRAYSNQPQHF

j_call: TRBJ1-1
clone_size: .
v_call: TRBV2
d_call: .
cdr3_length: 14
cdr3_nt: TGTGCCAGCAGTGAACAGGGGTTGGGCACTGAAGCTTTCTTT
cdr3_aa: CASSEQGLGTEAFF